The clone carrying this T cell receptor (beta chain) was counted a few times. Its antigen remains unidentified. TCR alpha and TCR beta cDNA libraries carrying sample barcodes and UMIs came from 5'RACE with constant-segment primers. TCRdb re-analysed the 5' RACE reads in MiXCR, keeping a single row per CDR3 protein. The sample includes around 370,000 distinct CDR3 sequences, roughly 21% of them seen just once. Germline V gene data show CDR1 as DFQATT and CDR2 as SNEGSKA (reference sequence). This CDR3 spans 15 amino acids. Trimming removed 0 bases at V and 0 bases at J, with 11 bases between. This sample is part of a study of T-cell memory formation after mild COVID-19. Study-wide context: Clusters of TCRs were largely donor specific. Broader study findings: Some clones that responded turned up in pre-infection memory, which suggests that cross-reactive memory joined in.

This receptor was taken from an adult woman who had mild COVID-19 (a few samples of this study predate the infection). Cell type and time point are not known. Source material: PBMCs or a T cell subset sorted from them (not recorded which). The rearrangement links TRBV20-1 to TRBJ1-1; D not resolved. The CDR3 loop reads CSARDHAGMNTEAFF. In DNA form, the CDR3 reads TGCAGTGCTAGAGACCACGCGGGCATGAACACTGAAGCTTTCTTT.